These 27 T cell receptor beta chains originate from one sample sequenced in a study of tissue T cells after allogeneic stem cell transplantation. Repertoires were generated with immunoSEQ multiplex PCR, while TCRdb's copy carries only in-frame clones and drops some. The data contain roughly 530 clones, roughly 84% of them singletons. The sequenced sample was liver tissue, obtained at autopsy. The receptors come from a male patient aged 40 to 69 with steroid-refractory graft-versus-host disease after an allogeneic stem cell transplant. Some T cells may be provided by the graft donor.

This sequence joins TRBV3-1 (or the pseudogene TRBV3-2) and TRBJ2-1, with 12 bases identical to TRBD2. After removal of 6 bases from V and 5 bases from J, the junction contained 2 bases not matched to a gene. The CDR3 is 14 amino acids. Germline CDR1 is LGHDT and CDR2 is YNNKEL (reference sequence). The CDR3 nucleotides read TGTGCCAGCAGTAGACTAGCGGGAGACAATGAGCAGTTCTTC. Its protein product is CASSRLAGDNEQFF.

The rearrangement uses TRBV6-1 and TRBJ1-2, with 7 bases matching TRBD1. The germline gives CDR1 MNHNS, CDR2 SASEGT. The trim removed 2 bases at V and 2 bases at J, leaving 5 bases unmatched. This CDR3 spans 15 amino acids. This CDR3 is CASSELTGPNYGYTF. CDR3 in DNA: TGTGCCAGCAGTGAACTGACAGGGCCCAACTATGGCTACACCTTC.

The chain combines TRBV9 with TRBJ1-1, with D tentatively TRBD1 (6 bases). This CDR3 is built from 17 residues. V was pared by 4 bases and J by 8 bases, with 27 bases between. Germline CDR1 is SGDLS and CDR2 is YYNGEE. CDR3 sequence: CASSPPLRDIKGSEAFF. CDR3 nucleotide sequence: TGTGCCAGCAGCCCCCCCCTCCGGGACATAAAGGGTTCCGAAGCTTTCTTT.

The chain uses TRBV5-6 and TRBJ1-2; D is unresolved. Trimming stripped 1 base from V and 4 bases from J, with 11 bases between. The CDR3 length is 14 residues. From germline, CDR1 is SGHDT and CDR2 YYEEEE. The CDR3 here is CASSLWSEIYGYTF. The DNA for the CDR3 is TGTGCCAGCAGCTTGTGGTCGGAGATCTATGGCTACACCTTC.

The genes are TRBV6-2 or TRBV6-3 and TRBJ2-7; no definite D call. CDR3 length: 12 amino acids. In germline, CDR1 is MNHEY, CDR2 SVGEGT. Trimming stripped 3 bases from V and 3 bases from J, with 6 bases between. The CDR3 DNA reads TGTGCCAGCAGTTATGCTGGCTACGAGCAGTACTTC. It yields the protein CASSYAGYEQYF.

V usage is TRBV27 and J usage is TRBJ1-1, with D perhaps TRBD1 (6 bases). The V end lost 3 bases, the J end lost 3 bases, and 20 bases lay between the germline ends. This CDR3 is built from 17 residues. Germline values: CDR1 MNHEY, CDR2 SMNVEV (reference sequence). The CDR3 DNA reads as TGTGCCAGCAGTTTTCGACAGGTTCCGGATAGGGACACTGAAGCTTTCTTT. Protein product: CASSFRQVPDRDTEAFF.

The rearrangement uses TRBV9 and TRBJ2-5, with 13 bases lining up with TRBD2. V gave up 4 bases and J gave up 5 bases; unmatched junction bases: 5. There are 15 residues in the CDR3. Germline V gives CDR1 SGDLS, CDR2 YYNGEE. The DNA of the CDR3 is TGTGCCAGCAGCACCGGACTAGCGGGGGCGGAGACCCAGTACTTC. It specifies CASSTGLAGAETQYF.

In this sample, this clone turned up once. The rearrangement links TRBV19 to TRBJ2-7; 9 bases line up with TRBD1. CDR1 LNHDA and CDR2 SQIVND come from the germline V gene (reference sequence). This CDR3 has 12 amino acids. Germline trimming cut 5 bases from V and 6 bases from J; bases unmatched to any gene: 2. The CDR3 is CASSLGQGEQYF. CDR3 nucleotide sequence: TGTGCCAGTAGTTTGGGACAGGGCGAGCAGTACTTC.

This chain joins TRBV7-2 and TRBJ2-3; D gene ambiguous. V was cut by 1 base and J by 8 bases, with 7 bases left in between. The CDR3 is 12 amino acids. CDR1 is SGHTA and CDR2 is FQGNSA in the germline V gene. The CDR3 DNA reads TGTGCCAGCAGCTTAGGGTTAGGTACGCAGTATTTT. It translates to CASSLGLGTQYF.

The sample holds one count of this clone. The J gene is TRBJ2-7, the V gene TRBV7-9; D might be TRBD2 (7 bases). The V end was cut by 2 bases, the J end by 6 bases, with 20 bases between. The length of the CDR3 is 16 residues. The V gene's germline CDR1 is SEHNR and CDR2 FQNEAQ (reference sequence). For the CDR3, the DNA is TGTGCCAGCAGCTTATTCTTCGGGGGGCCAACCGCCGAGCAGTACTTC. It is translated as CASSLFFGGPTAEQYF. Variable domain in full (rest from reference TRBV7-9 and TRBJ2-7): DTGVSQNPRHKITKRGQNVTFRCDPISEHNRLYWYRQTLGQGPEFLTYFQNEAQLEKSRLLSDRFSAERPKGSFSTLEIQRTEQGDSAMYLCASSLFFGGPTAEQYFGPGTRLTVT.

This clone was observed a single time. This chain joins TRBV7-9 and TRBJ2-5, with TRBD1 as a possible D gene (8 bases). Per the germline V gene, CDR1 is SEHNR and CDR2 is FQNEAQ (reference sequence). V dropped 6 bases and J dropped 4 bases, with 18 bases sitting between them. The CDR3 extends over 15 amino acids. The CDR3 DNA is TGTGCCAGCAGACAGGGGGAGACTAGCAGAGAGACCCAGTACTTC. Translating gives CASRQGETSRETQYF. Variable domain in full (rest from reference TRBV7-9 and TRBJ2-5): DTGVSQNPRHKITKRGQNVTFRCDPISEHNRLYWYRQTLGQGPEFLTYFQNEAQLEKSRLLSDRFSAERPKGSFSTLEIQRTEQGDSAMYLCASRQGETSRETQYFGPGTRLLVL.

The genes are TRBV25-1 and TRBJ2-1; no clear D. From germline, CDR1 is MGHDK and CDR2 SYGVNS. V was shortened by 1 base and J by 8 bases, with 15 bases between the two germline ends. The length of the CDR3 is 15 residues. Here the CDR3 reads CASSESRVVRYEQFF. The CDR3 DNA reads as TGTGCCAGCAGTGAATCAAGAGTCGTTCGGTATGAGCAGTTCTTC.

The chain joins TRBV27 to TRBJ2-1; D is unresolved. Germline assignment: CDR1 MNHEY and CDR2 SMNVEV (reference sequence). V dropped 5 bases and J dropped 10 bases, with 12 bases sitting between them. The length of the CDR3 is 12 residues. DNA for the CDR3: TGTGCCAGCAGTGTACCCCCCCTAGAGCAGTTCTTC. As protein: CASSVPPLEQFF.

The chain carries TRBV9 and TRBJ2-3; a weak D match, TRBD2 (5 bases). V lost 4 bases, J lost 3 bases, and 12 bases lay in between. Germline loops: CDR1 SGDLS, CDR2 YYNGEE. The CDR3 totals 14 residues. The CDR3 spells CASSPLRGTDTQYF. DNA for the CDR3: TGTGCCAGCAGCCCCCTACGCGGGACAGATACGCAGTATTTT.

This rearrangement joins TRBV6-2 or TRBV6-3 to TRBJ2-5; TRBD1 is a possible D gene (6 bases). The CDR3 is 17 amino acids. Germline V gene sequence: CDR1 MNHEY, CDR2 SVGEGT. The ends were cut back, 4 bases at V and 6 bases at J, with 24 bases in the middle. In DNA form, the CDR3 reads TGTGCCAGCAGTTCCTCTTTCTTTAGGGGGACCGGAAAGACCCAGTACTTC. Translated, it gives CASSSSFFRGTGKTQYF.

V and J are TRBV27 and TRBJ2-3; the D gene is possibly TRBD2 (5 bases). The germline V gene has CDR1 MNHEY and CDR2 SMNVEV (reference sequence). CDR3 length: 14 residues. Trimming removed 6 bases at V and 0 bases at J, with 10 bases between. CDR3 DNA sequence: TGTGCCAGCAGCCTTTGGACTAGCACAGATACGCAGTATTTT. It codes for CASSLWTSTDTQYF.

The V call is TRBV5-5, the J call TRBJ2-1; TRBD1 is a possible D gene (5 bases). The CDR3 runs 14 residues. Germline V lookup: CDR1 SGHKS, CDR2 YYEKEE (reference sequence). The V end was cut by 0 bases, the J end by 5 bases, with 9 bases between. Written as DNA, the CDR3 is TGTGCCAGCAGCTTGGTTTCAGGGAACAATGAGCAGTTCTTC. Protein: CASSLVSGNNEQFF.

The chain joins TRBV7-8 to TRBJ1-5; D remains unclear. Germline V gene lookup returns CDR1 SGHVS and CDR2 FQNEAQ. V lost 0 bases, J lost 3 bases, and 6 bases lay in between. The CDR3 extends over 14 amino acids. CDR3 region: CASSLAGFNQPQHF. The CDR3 DNA reads as TGTGCCAGCAGCTTAGCCGGGTTCAATCAGCCCCAGCATTTT.

The chain uses TRBV9 and TRBJ2-1; 11 bases fit TRBD2. V gave up 0 bases and J gave up 1 base; unmatched junction bases: 9. Germline V CDR1 and CDR2: SGDLS, YYNGEE. This CDR3 region has 19 residues. CDR3 protein: CASSVAVAGGLGSYNEQFF. The CDR3 coding sequence is TGTGCCAGCAGCGTAGCGGTAGCGGGGGGGCTCGGATCCTACAATGAGCAGTTCTTC.

The chain recombines TRBV3-1 (or the pseudogene TRBV3-2) with TRBJ2-6; D gene unclear. Looked up from germline, CDR1 is LGHDT and CDR2 is YNNKEL (reference sequence). Between the trimmed V and J ends, which lost 7 bases and 0 bases, there was a span of 10 bases. The CDR3 is 15 residues long. The CDR3 sequence: CASMTFSSGANVLTF. Written as DNA, the CDR3 is TGTGCCAGCATGACATTTAGCTCTGGGGCCAACGTCCTGACTTTC.

As regards this clone: Other DNA sequences in the sample encode the same CDR3. V is TRBV27 and J is TRBJ2-7; D gene uncertain. The germline CDR1 and CDR2 sequences are MNHEY and SMNVEV (reference sequence). The CDR3 contains 14 residues. V was shortened by 3 bases and J by 0 bases, with 9 bases between the two germline ends. The CDR3 region is CASSFGVNSYEQYF. CDR3 sequence (DNA): TGTGCCAGCAGTTTTGGGGTCAACTCCTACGAGCAGTACTTC.

The rearrangement links TRBV5-6 to TRBJ1-2; 7 bases match TRBD1. Germline CDR1 reads SGHDT; CDR2 reads YYEEEE. The V segment lost 2 bases and the J segment 5 bases; nucleotides outside the gene matches: 9. The CDR3 is 15 amino acids. Here the CDR3 reads CASSFRTGPQYGYTF. In DNA form, the CDR3 reads TGTGCCAGCAGCTTCCGGACAGGACCCCAATATGGCTACACCTTC.

The V call is TRBV29-1, the J call TRBJ1-2, with D unresolved. The CDR3 covers 11 residues. Germline CDR1 SQVTM, CDR2 ANQGSEA. Trimming took 7 bases from V and 6 from J, leaving 12 bases between them. CDR3 sequence (DNA): TGCAGCGCCACTGGACGGGATGGCTACACCTTC. This sequence encodes CSATGRDGYTF.

In this sample, this clone turned up a few times. V gene TRBV2 combines with J gene TRBJ1-6; D not certain. The CDR3 is made up of 15 amino acids. The V and J ends lost 1 base and 5 bases respectively, with 9 bases between them. Germline V gene data show CDR1 as SNHLY and CDR2 as FYNNEI. The CDR3 protein is CASSEGSVDNSPLHF. DNA for the CDR3: TGTGCCAGCAGTGAAGGGTCAGTCGATAATTCACCCCTCCACTTT.

This clone was seen a handful of times. This chain connects TRBV15 to TRBJ1-5; no reliable D call. The CDR3 contains 15 residues. V gave up 0 bases and J gave up 5 bases, with 11 bases separating them. Germline CDR1 is LNHNV and CDR2 is YYDKDF (reference sequence). CDR3 sequence reads: CATSRDQAGHQPQHF. CDR3 DNA: TGTGCCACCAGCAGAGATCAGGCGGGCCATCAGCCCCAGCATTTT.

The chain carries TRBV25-1 and TRBJ2-2, with D unresolved. Trimming shortened V by 4 bases and J by 2 bases, and 11 bases separated the two germline ends. Per germline, CDR1 MGHDK and CDR2 SYGVNS. This CDR3 is 15 amino acids long. The CDR3 coding sequence is TGTGCCAGCAGTGCCGGCGGAAGTAACACCGGGGAGCTGTTTTTT. This encodes CASSAGGSNTGELFF.

The chain has TRBV7-9 and TRBJ1-1; 8 bases line up with TRBD1. The germline gives CDR1 SEHNR, CDR2 FQNEAQ (reference sequence). This CDR3 region has 14 residues. The V and J ends lost 5 bases and 4 bases, in that order; junction bases with no gene match: 6. The CDR3 reads CASSLDRASTEAFF. The CDR3 DNA is TGTGCCAGCAGCCTGGACAGGGCGAGCACTGAAGCTTTCTTT.